This entry lists 15 T cell receptor beta chains sequenced from one sample in a study of T cells after yellow fever vaccination. TCRdb independently ran MiXCR on the 5' RACE reads; one entry per CDR3 protein. Of some 500,000 distinct CDR3 sequences in the sample, 13% are singletons; the top ten hold over 13%. Sequencing was performed on PBMCs, taken on the day of the yellow fever booster vaccination. These receptors were collected from a man aged 30-40 years who received the YFV17D yellow fever vaccine.

The gene calls are TRBV5-1 and TRBJ2-5; tentative D call: TRBD1 (5 bases). The CDR3 extends over 14 amino acids. V lost 4 bases, J lost 7 bases, and 17 bases lay in between. Per the germline V gene, CDR1 is SGHRS and CDR2 is YFSETQ. The CDR3 spells CASSPDGATGTQYF. The CDR3 DNA reads TGCGCCAGCAGCCCGGACGGTGCCACAGGGACCCAGTACTTC.

At least ten counts were recorded for this clonotype. This chain links TRBV7-2 with TRBJ2-5; D is ambiguous. This CDR3 is 13 amino acids long. V was cut by 5 bases and J by 5 bases, with 12 bases left in between. The germline V gene has CDR1 SGHTA and CDR2 FQGNSA. The CDR3 protein is CASSPRHGETQYF. In DNA form, the CDR3 reads TGTGCCAGCAGCCCCAGACACGGGGAGACCCAGTACTTC.

There are a few counts of this clonotype. The gene calls are TRBV12-3 or TRBV12-4 and TRBJ2-1; D gene ambiguous. The CDR3 loop spans 13 amino acids. The ends were cut back, 2 bases at V and 7 bases at J, with 9 bases in the middle. The CDR3 DNA is TGTGCCAGCAGTTTACGGATGGGGAATGAGCAGTTCTTC. It codes for CASSLRMGNEQFF.

The sample holds a few counts of this clonotype. The rearrangement uses TRBV18 and TRBJ2-7, with TRBD1 matching over 8 bases. CDR3 length equals 16 residues. Germline V gene data show CDR1 as KGHSH and CDR2 as LQKENI. V shed 3 bases and J 5 bases; nucleotides not matched to a gene: 12. DNA of the CDR3: TGTGCCAGCTCACCCCTGGACAGGGTTGATGAGGACGAGCAGTACTTC. Translated: CASSPLDRVDEDEQYF.

The chain joins TRBV4-3 to TRBJ2-1, with D possibly being TRBD1 or TRBD2 (6 bases each). The V and J ends lost 3 bases and 9 bases respectively, with 12 bases between them. Germline lookup yields CDR1 LGHNA and CDR2 YSLEER. The CDR3 contains 13 residues. Here the CDR3 DNA reads TGCGCCAGCAGCCAGGGGGCGGAGGGTGAGCAGTTCTTC. This gives the protein CASSQGAEGEQFF.

This clonotype has only a few counts. CDR3 sequence (DNA): TGCAGTGCTAGTGGGACAGGGGGGTTTTGGGATGAGCAGTTCTTC. Translating gives CSASGTGGFWDEQFF. The rearrangement uses TRBV20-1 and TRBJ2-1, with 11 bases matching TRBD1. The ends lost 3 bases at V and 8 bases at J; junction bases unmatched: 9. There are 15 residues in the CDR3. From germline, CDR1 is DFQATT and CDR2 SNEGSKA (reference sequence).

This clonotype appeared a few times. The DNA for the CDR3 is TGTGCCAGCAGCTTTGGTAGCCCAAAGGGGGAAGCTTTCTTT. It codes for CASSFGSPKGEAFF. The genes are TRBV5-4 and TRBJ1-1; possible D gene TRBD1, 5 bases. V dropped 2 bases and J dropped 8 bases, with 16 bases sitting between them. The germline gives CDR1 SGHNT, CDR2 YYREEE (reference sequence). This CDR3 comprises 14 residues.

The chain couples TRBV6-5 to TRBJ1-1; D possibly corresponds to TRBD1 (6 bases). This CDR3 is built from 17 residues. The germline CDR1 and CDR2 sequences are MNHEY and SVGAGI. V was shortened by 6 bases and J by 0 bases, with 20 bases between the two germline ends. The CDR3 is CASSYGQNINMNTEAFF. The CDR3 coding sequence is TGTGCCAGCAGCTATGGACAGAACATTAACATGAACACTGAAGCTTTCTTT.

The genes are TRBV5-1 and TRBJ1-1; 9 nucleotides line up with TRBD1. The V gene's germline CDR1 is SGHRS and CDR2 YFSETQ. CDR3 length equals 17 residues. V shed 2 bases, J shed 5 bases, and the junction held 13 bases outside the gene matches. CDR3 nucleotides: TGCGCCAGCAGCTTACGGGACAGGGTCACCTTAGGAACTGAAGCTTTCTTT. It specifies CASSLRDRVTLGTEAFF.

This clonotype has more than one count but fewer than ten. The gene calls are TRBV11-2 and TRBJ2-3; the D gene is possibly TRBD1 (6 bases). V lost 5 bases and J lost 0, with 21 bases in between. The CDR3 sequence is 18 residues long. Germline-derived CDR1 and CDR2 are SGHAT and FQNNGV. The CDR3 DNA is TGTGCCAGCAGCCCCGGACACGCCCAGGGGTATAGCACAGATACGCAGTATTTT. It translates to CASSPGHAQGYSTDTQYF.

This clonotype has a handful of counts. In nucleotides, the CDR3 is TGTGCCAGCACCAGACTAGCGGTCCGGAGCTCCTACAATGAGCAGTTCTTC. It codes for CASTRLAVRSSYNEQFF. The chain uses TRBV6-1 and TRBJ2-1; 9 bases are a match to TRBD2. This CDR3 contains 17 residues. Germline values: CDR1 MNHNS, CDR2 SASEGT. Trimming cost V 7 bases and J 0 bases; bases outside gene matches: 10.

This chain links TRBV12-3 or TRBV12-4 with TRBJ2-1; D remains unclear. V was trimmed by 3 bases and J by 2 bases, leaving 14 bases between them. The CDR3 loop spans 16 amino acids. The CDR3 loop is CASSFSRGPPYNEQFF. The CDR3 nucleotides are TGTGCCAGCAGTTTTTCTCGTGGTCCGCCCTACAATGAGCAGTTCTTC.

This clonotype has just a few counts. V is TRBV21-1 and J is TRBJ1-2; TRBD1 was called by the table and not checked on the DNA. TRBV21-1 is described as a pseudogene. CDR3 length: 15 residues. CDR3 sequence reads: CASSKRGRGGYGYTF. The DNA for the CDR3 is TGTGCCAGCAGCAAGAGGGGCAGGGGTGGGTATGGCTACACCTTC.

The V and J genes are TRBV20-1 and TRBJ2-1, with D possibly being TRBD2 (6 bases). This CDR3 is 14 amino acids long. Trimming cost V 3 bases and J 3 bases, with 12 bases left between them. Per the germline V gene, CDR1 is DFQATT and CDR2 is SNEGSKA (reference sequence). The CDR3 nucleotides read TGCAGTGCTAGTCACGGGAGAGGCTACAATGAGCAGTTCTTC. Translation: CSASHGRGYNEQFF.

In its sample, this clonotype was seen a few times. The CDR3 nucleotides read TGCGCCAGCAGCCAAGGAAGCTCACCCCTCCACTTT. Translation: CASSQGSSPLHF. This rearrangement joins TRBV4-3 to TRBJ1-6; D not certain. The CDR3 length is 12 residues. V gave up 1 base and J gave up 10 bases, with 5 bases separating them. The V gene's germline CDR1 is LGHNA and CDR2 YSLEER.